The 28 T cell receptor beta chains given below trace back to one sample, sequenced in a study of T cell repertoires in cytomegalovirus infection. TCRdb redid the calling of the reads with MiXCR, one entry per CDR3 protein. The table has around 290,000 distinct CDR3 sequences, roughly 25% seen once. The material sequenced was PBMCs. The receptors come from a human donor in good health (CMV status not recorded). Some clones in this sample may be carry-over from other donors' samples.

The CDR3 nucleotides are TGTGCCAGCAGTTACTTGGGCGGGTCGGATGAGCAGTTCTTC. Its translation: CASSYLGGSDEQFF. The V gene is TRBV6-2 or TRBV6-3, the J gene TRBJ2-1; D is perhaps TRBD2 (5 bases). This CDR3 has 14 amino acids. V lost 1 base and J lost 8, with 12 bases in between. CDR1 is MNHEY and CDR2 is SVGEGT in the germline V gene.

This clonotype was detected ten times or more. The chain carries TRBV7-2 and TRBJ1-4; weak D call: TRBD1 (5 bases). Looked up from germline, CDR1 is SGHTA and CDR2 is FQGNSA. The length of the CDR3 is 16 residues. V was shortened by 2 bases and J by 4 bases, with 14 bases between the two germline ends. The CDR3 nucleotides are TGTGCCAGCAGCTTAAGAGGGGCGAGTTTTAATGAAAAACTGTTTTTT. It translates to CASSLRGASFNEKLFF. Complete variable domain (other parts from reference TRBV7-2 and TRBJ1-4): GAGVSQSPSNKVTEKGKDVELRCDPISGHTALYWYRQSLGQGLEFLIYFQGNSAPDKSGLPSDRFSAERTGGSVSTLTIQRTQQEDSAVYLCASSLRGASFNEKLFFGSGTQLSVL.

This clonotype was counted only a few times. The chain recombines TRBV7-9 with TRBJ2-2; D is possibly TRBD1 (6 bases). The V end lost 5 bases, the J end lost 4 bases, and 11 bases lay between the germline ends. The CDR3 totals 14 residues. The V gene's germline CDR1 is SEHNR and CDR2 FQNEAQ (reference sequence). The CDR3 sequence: CASSSQGGTGELFF. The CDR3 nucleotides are TGTGCCAGCAGCAGCCAAGGGGGCACCGGGGAGCTGTTTTTT.

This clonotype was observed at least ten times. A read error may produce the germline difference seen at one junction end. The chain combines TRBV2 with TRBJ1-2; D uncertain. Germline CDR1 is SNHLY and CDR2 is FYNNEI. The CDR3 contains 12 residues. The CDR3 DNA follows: TGTGCCAGCAGTGGAATTAGATCGATCATGGCCTTC. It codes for CASSGIRSIMAF. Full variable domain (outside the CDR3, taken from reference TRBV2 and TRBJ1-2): EPEVTQTPSHQVTQMGQEVILRCVPISNHLYFYWYRQILGQKVEFLVSFYNNEISEKSEIFDDQFSVERPDGSNFTLKIRSTKLEDSAMYFCASSGIRSIMAFGSGTRLTVV.

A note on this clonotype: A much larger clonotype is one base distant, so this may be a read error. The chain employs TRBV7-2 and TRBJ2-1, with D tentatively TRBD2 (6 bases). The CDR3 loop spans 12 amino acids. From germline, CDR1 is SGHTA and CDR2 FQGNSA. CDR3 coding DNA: TGTGCCAGCGCCCTAGCGTACAATGAGCAGTGCTTC. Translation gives CASALAYNEQCF.

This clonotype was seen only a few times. For the CDR3, the DNA is TGTGCCAGCACCCCCGGGACTAGCCCCTACAATGAGCAGTTCTTC. Protein sequence: CASTPGTSPYNEQFF. This chain connects TRBV7-9 to TRBJ2-1; 9 bases are a match to TRBD2. Germline-derived CDR1 and CDR2 are SEHNR and FQNEAQ (reference sequence). V gave up 7 bases and J gave up 2 bases; unmatched junction bases: 6. The CDR3 spans 15 residues.

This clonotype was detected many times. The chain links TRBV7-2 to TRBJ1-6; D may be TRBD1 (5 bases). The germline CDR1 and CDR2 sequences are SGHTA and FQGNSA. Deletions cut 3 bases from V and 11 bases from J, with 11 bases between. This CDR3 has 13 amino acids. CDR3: CASSLDMGAPLHF. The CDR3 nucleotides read TGTGCCAGCAGCTTGGATATGGGGGCACCCCTCCACTTT.

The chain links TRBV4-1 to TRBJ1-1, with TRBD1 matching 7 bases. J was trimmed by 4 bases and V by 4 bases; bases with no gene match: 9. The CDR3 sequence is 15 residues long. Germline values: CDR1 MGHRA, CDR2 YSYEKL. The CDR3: CASSPGGHVGTEAFF. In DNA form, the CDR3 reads TGCGCCAGCAGCCCAGGGGGACATGTCGGCACTGAAGCTTTCTTT.

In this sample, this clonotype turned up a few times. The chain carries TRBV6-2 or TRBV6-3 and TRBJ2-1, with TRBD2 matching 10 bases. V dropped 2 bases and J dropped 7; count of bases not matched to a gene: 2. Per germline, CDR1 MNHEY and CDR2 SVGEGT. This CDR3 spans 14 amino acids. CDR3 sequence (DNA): TGTGCCAGCAGTTACCTGGGACTAGCGAATGAGCAGTTCTTC. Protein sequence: CASSYLGLANEQFF.

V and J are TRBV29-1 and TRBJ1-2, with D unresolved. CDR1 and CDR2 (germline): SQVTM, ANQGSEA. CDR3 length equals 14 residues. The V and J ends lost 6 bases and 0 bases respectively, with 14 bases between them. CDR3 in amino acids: CSVLTPHPNYGYTF. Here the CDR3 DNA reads TGCAGCGTCTTGACTCCGCATCCTAACTATGGCTACACCTTC.

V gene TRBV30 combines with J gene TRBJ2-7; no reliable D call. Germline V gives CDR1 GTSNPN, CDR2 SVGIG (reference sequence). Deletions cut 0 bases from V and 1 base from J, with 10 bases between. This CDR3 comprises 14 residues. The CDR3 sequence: CAWSVGGESYEQYF. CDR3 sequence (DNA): TGTGCCTGGAGTGTAGGTGGCGAATCCTACGAGCAGTACTTC.

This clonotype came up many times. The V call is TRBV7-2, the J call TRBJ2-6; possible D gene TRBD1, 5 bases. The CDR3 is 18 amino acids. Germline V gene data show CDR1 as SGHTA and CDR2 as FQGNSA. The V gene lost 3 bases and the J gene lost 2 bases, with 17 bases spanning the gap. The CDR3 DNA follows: TGTGCCAGCAGCTTTCCAAGGGGCAGGGCAGCTGGGGCCAACGTCCTGACTTTC. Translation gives CASSFPRGRAAGANVLTF.

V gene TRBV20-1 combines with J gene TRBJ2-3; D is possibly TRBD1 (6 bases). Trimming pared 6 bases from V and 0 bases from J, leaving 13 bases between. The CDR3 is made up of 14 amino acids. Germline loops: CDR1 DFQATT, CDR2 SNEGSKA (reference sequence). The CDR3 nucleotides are TGCAGTGCGACCGGACAGCAGAGCACAGATACGCAGTATTTT. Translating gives CSATGQQSTDTQYF.

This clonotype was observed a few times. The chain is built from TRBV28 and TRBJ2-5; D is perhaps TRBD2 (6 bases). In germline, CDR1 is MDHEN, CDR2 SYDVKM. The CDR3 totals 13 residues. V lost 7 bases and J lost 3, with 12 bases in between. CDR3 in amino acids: CASTSGQEETQYF. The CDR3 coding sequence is TGTGCCAGCACCAGCGGGCAAGAAGAGACCCAGTACTTC.

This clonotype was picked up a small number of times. The CDR3 DNA is TGTGCCAGCAGCCAAGGCACTGATGACAATCAGCCCCAGCATTTT. It encodes CASSQGTDDNQPQHF. This chain links TRBV4-2 with TRBJ1-5, with D unresolved. Germline V CDR1 and CDR2: LGHNA, YNFKEQ. The ends were cut back, 1 base at V and 3 bases at J, with 10 bases in the middle. CDR3 length: 15 amino acids.

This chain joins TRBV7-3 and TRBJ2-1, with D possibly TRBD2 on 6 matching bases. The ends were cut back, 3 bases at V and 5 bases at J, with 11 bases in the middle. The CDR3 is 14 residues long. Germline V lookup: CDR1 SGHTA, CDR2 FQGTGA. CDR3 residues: CASSFNGGDNEQFF. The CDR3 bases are TGTGCCAGCAGCTTTAACGGGGGAGACAATGAGCAGTTCTTC. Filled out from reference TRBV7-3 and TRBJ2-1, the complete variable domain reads GAGVSQTPSNKVTEKGKYVELRCDPISGHTALYWYRQSLGQGPEFLIYFQGTGAADDSGLPNDRFFAVRPEGSVSTLKIQRTERGDSAVYLCASSFNGGDNEQFFGPGTRLTVL.

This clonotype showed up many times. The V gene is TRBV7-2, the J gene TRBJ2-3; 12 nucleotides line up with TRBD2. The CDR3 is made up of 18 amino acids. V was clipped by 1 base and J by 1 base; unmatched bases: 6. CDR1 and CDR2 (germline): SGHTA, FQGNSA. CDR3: CASSLGLAGGLGTDTQYF. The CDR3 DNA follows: TGTGCCAGCAGCTTAGGTCTAGCGGGGGGGCTTGGCACAGATACGCAGTATTTT.

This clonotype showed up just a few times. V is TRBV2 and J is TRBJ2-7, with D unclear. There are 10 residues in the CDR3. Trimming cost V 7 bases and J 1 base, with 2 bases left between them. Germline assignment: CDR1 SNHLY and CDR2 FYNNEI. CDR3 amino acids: CASMSYEQYF. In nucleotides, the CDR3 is TGTGCCAGCATGTCCTACGAGCAGTACTTC.

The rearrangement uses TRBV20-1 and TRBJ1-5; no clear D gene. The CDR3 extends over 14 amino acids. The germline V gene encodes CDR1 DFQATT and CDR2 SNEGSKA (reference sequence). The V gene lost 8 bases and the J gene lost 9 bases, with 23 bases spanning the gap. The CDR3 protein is CSPKSSGVQGPQHF. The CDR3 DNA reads TGCAGTCCAAAATCTAGTGGGGTGCAAGGGCCCCAGCATTTT.

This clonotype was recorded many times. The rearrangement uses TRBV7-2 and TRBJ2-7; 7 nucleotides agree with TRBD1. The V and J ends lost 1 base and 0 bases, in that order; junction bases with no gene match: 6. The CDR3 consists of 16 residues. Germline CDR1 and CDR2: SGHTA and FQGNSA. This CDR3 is CASSLGARGRSYEQYF. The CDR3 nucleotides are TGTGCCAGCAGCTTAGGAGCAAGGGGGCGCTCCTACGAGCAGTACTTC.

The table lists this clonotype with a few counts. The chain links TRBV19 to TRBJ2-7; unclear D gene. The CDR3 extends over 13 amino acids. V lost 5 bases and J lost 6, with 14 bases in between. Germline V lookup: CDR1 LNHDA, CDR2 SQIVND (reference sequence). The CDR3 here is CASSLGPESEQYF. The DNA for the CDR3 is TGTGCCAGTAGTCTCGGCCCGGAGAGCGAGCAGTACTTC.

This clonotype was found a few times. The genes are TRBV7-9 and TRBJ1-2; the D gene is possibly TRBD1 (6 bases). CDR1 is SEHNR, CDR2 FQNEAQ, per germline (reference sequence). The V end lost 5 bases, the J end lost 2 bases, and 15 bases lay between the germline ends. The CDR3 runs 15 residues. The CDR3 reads CASSVRDTRNYGYTF. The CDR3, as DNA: TGTGCCAGCAGCGTCCGGGACACAAGAAACTATGGCTACACCTTC.

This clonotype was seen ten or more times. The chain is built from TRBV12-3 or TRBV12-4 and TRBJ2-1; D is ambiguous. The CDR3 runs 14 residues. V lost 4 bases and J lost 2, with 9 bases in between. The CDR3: CASSSADPYNEQFF. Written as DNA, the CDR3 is TGTGCCAGCAGTTCTGCGGACCCCTACAATGAGCAGTTCTTC.

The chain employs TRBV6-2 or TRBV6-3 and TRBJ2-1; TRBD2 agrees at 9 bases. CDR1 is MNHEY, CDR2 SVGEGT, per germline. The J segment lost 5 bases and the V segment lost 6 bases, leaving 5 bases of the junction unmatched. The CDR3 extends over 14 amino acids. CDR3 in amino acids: CASREAGGHNEQFF. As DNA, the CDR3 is TGTGCCAGCAGAGAAGCGGGAGGACACAATGAGCAGTTCTTC.

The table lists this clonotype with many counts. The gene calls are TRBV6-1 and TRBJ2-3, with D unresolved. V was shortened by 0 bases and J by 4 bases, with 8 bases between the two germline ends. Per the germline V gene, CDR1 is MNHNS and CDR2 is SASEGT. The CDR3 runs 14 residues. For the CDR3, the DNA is TGTGCCAGCAGTGAAGCGCTTCACCCAGATACGCAGTATTTT. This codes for CASSEALHPDTQYF.

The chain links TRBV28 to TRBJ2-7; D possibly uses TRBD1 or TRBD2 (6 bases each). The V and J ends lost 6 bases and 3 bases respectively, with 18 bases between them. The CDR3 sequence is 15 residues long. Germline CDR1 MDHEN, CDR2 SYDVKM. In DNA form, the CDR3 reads TGTGCCAGCAGCGAAGGGGGGCAGGGGAGCTACGAGCAGTACTTC. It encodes CASSEGGQGSYEQYF.

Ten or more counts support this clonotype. CDR3 sequence: CASSLSDRTYEQYF. The CDR3 bases are TGTGCCAGCAGTTTATCGGACAGAACCTACGAGCAGTACTTC. This chain connects TRBV28 to TRBJ2-7, with a possible D match to TRBD1 (6 bases). Germline V lookup: CDR1 MDHEN, CDR2 SYDVKM. V lost 1 base to trimming and J lost 2 bases, with 9 bases between them. This CDR3 spans 14 amino acids.

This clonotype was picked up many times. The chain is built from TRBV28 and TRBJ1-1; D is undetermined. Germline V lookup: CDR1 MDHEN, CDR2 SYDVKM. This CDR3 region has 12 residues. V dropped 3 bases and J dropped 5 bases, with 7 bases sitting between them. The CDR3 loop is CASSLPWTEAFF. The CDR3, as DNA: TGTGCCAGCAGTTTGCCGTGGACTGAAGCTTTCTTT.